A selection of T cell receptor beta chains follows, all from one sample in a study of T cells in Graves' hyperthyroidism and ophthalmopathy. TCRdb passed the multiplex PCR reads through MiXCR, listing each CDR3 protein once. The profile shows approximately 530,000 distinct CDR3 sequences, roughly a sixth of them singletons. Source material: blood. All receptors derive from a young woman with Graves' hyperthyroidism. Each CDR3 is given with its conserved first and last residue. A D gene is named only where the DNA matches it firmly. Clone size is not always given. Where it is, it says once, few, many or a class for expanded clones.

d_gene	v_gene	j_gene	abundance	CDR3nt	CDR3aa
-	TRBV28	TRBJ1-1	many	TGTGCCAGCAGTTACACCCGGACGGTGTCAAACACTGAAGCTTTCTTT	CASSYTRTVSNTEAFF
TRBD1	TRBV12-3/TRBV12-4	TRBJ1-1	many	TGTGCCAGCAGGATCCCGGGACAGGGGGCGGGAACTGAAGCTTTCTTT	CASRIPGQGAGTEAFF
TRBD2	TRBV5-1	TRBJ2-1	many	TGCGCCAGCAGCCAGGGGACTAGCGGGAGGGGTGAGCAGTTCTTC	CASSQGTSGRGEQFF
-	TRBV28	TRBJ1-1	many	TGTGCCAGCAAATCCAGCGGGGACACTGAAGCTTTCTTT	CASKSSGDTEAFF
TRBD1	TRBV27	TRBJ1-4	-	TGTGCCAGCAGTTTATATCAGGGCAGGGGGCGCGAGAAACTGTTTTTT	CASSLYQGRGREKLFF
TRBD1	TRBV7-9	TRBJ1-1	many	TGTGCCAGCACCCCCCCCCGGGACAGGGGCACTGAAGCTTTCTTT	CASTPPRDRGTEAFF
TRBD1	TRBV18	TRBJ2-5	many	TGTGCCAGCTCTACAGGGGGAGAGACCCAGTACTTC	CASSTGGETQYF
-	TRBV25-1	TRBJ2-3	-	TGTGCCAGCAGTGAAATCGGTGGGCGTTCATGGGATACGCAGTATTTT	CASSEIGGRSWDTQYF
TRBD1	TRBV3-1	TRBJ1-2	many	TGTGCCAGCAGCCAAGGACAGGGCGGTGGCTACACCTTC	CASSQGQGGGYTF
TRBD1	TRBV12-3/TRBV12-4	TRBJ2-1	-	TGTGCCAGCAGCCCGGGGGACAGGGGACCCATCTACAATGAGCAGTTCTTC	CASSPGDRGPIYNEQFF
TRBD1	TRBV29-1	TRBJ1-2	few	TGCAGCGGTTCGTGGCAGGGGGCGCCGGGCTACACCTTC	CSGSWQGAPGYTF
-	TRBV18	TRBJ2-1	-	TGTGCCAGCTCACCACCGTTCGTTTTCGGGGGCGGCTACAATGAGCAGTTCTTC	CASSPPFVFGGGYNEQFF
-	TRBV29-1	TRBJ2-5	many	TGCAGCGTTTTCCTAGGTCGCGGGGAGACCCAGTACTTC	CSVFLGRGETQYF
TRBD2	TRBV2	TRBJ2-2	many	TGTGCCAGCAGTGAATTAGGCGGGGGGAACACCGGGGAGCTGTTTTTT	CASSELGGGNTGELFF
-	TRBV7-9	TRBJ1-2	few	TGTGCCAGCAGCTCCCCCACAGCGGAGGGCTACACCTTC	CASSSPTAEGYTF
-	TRBV20-1	TRBJ1-1	many	TGCAGTGCTAGAGATCGCCCTACCAACACTGAAGCTTTCTTT	CSARDRPTNTEAFF
-	TRBV18	TRBJ2-2	-	TGTGCCAGCTCACCATTAGCCGGGAGTGGGACCGGGGAGCTGTTTTTT	CASSPLAGSGTGELFF
-	TRBV6-1	TRBJ2-7	few	TGTGCCAGCAGTGAAGGGGGCGGATACTACGAGCAGTACTTC	CASSEGGGYYEQYF
-	TRBV12-3/TRBV12-4	TRBJ2-6	few	TGTGCCAGCAGTTTAATCGGATGGCCGGTCTCTGGGGCCAACGTCCTGACTTTC	CASSLIGWPVSGANVLTF
TRBD1	TRBV6-2/TRBV6-3	TRBJ2-3	few	TGTGCCAACAGTGGGACAGGAAGCACAGATACGCAGTATTTT	CANSGTGSTDTQYF
-	TRBV7-9	TRBJ2-7	many	TGTGCCAGCAGCTTAGAACGGCCGAGCTCCTACGAGCAGTACTTC	CASSLERPSSYEQYF
-	TRBV29-1	TRBJ1-3	few	TGCAGCGTTGTTTGGGAGGCTGGAAACACCATATATTTT	CSVVWEAGNTIYF
-	TRBV20-1	TRBJ2-1	-	TGCAGTGCTAGGGACTTCGGGCCTAACAATGAGCAGTTCTTC	CSARDFGPNNEQFF
-	TRBV3-1	TRBJ1-4	-	TGTGCCAGCAGCCAAGCTGGGACGGGGGAAAAACTGTTTTTT	CASSQAGTGEKLFF
TRBD2	TRBV2	TRBJ2-4	many	TGTGCCAGCAGTGTATCCAGCGGGGAAAACATTCAGTACTTC	CASSVSSGENIQYF
-	TRBV2	TRBJ2-1	-	TGTGCCAGCAGTGAGGGCGGGGCTACCGTTGAGCAGTTCTTC	CASSEGGATVEQFF
-	TRBV27	TRBJ2-7	-	TGTGCCAGCAGTTTTTCCGGGACTTGGACGGCCTACGAGCAGTACTTC	CASSFSGTWTAYEQYF
TRBD1	TRBV5-8	TRBJ2-5	many	TGTGCCAGCAGCCCTGGACAGGGTGGGGAGACCCAGTACTTC	CASSPGQGGETQYF
TRBD2	TRBV5-8	TRBJ2-3	few	TGTGCCAGCAGCCACCAGCGGGGAATGTCAGATACGCAGTATTTT	CASSHQRGMSDTQYF
TRBD1	TRBV9	TRBJ2-7	-	TGTGCCAGCAGCCCCTCAGGGGGAGAGGTCTACGAGCAGTACTTC	CASSPSGGEVYEQYF
-	TRBV20-1	TRBJ1-2	few	TGCAGTGTCCCGCGGGACGGAAACTATGGCTACACCTTC	CSVPRDGNYGYTF
-	TRBV12-5	TRBJ1-2	few	TGTGCTAGTGGTTTGGCCAGAGAGTATGGCTACACCTTC	CASGLAREYGYTF
TRBD1	TRBV6-9	TRBJ1-1	-	TGTGCCAGCAGTTCTCCGGGCAGGGGGGCTTTCTTT	CASSSPGRGAFF
-	TRBV27	TRBJ2-7	many	TGTGCCAGCAGTTTCGGGAGTGGGGGTAACTACGAGCAGTACTTC	CASSFGSGGNYEQYF
TRBD1	TRBV7-8	TRBJ1-2	many	TGTGCCAGCAGCTTATCAAAGGGACAGGGTGTGGATGGCTACACCTTC	CASSLSKGQGVDGYTF
TRBD1	TRBV4-2	TRBJ1-4	-	TGTGCCAGCAGCCAGTCCGTCCCTCAGGGGGCAGGGGAAAAACTGTTTTTT	CASSQSVPQGAGEKLFF
-	TRBV19	TRBJ2-5	-	TGTGCCAGTAGGAGGGAGGAAGTCCGAGGAGAGACCCAGTACTTC	CASRREEVRGETQYF
-	TRBV20-1	TRBJ2-7	-	TGCAGTGCTAGGGGGTTGGACGCCTACGAGCAGTACTTC	CSARGLDAYEQYF
-	TRBV24-1	TRBJ2-5	few	TGTGCCACCAGTGACCCCGGTCATATGGGGCGGGAGACCCAGTACTTC	CATSDPGHMGRETQYF
-	TRBV11-2	TRBJ2-4	few	TGTGCCAGCAGCTTCTTCCCACGCCGGACAGTGGAAGGGAAAACGGCCAAAAACATTCAGTACTTC	CASSFFPRRTVEGKTAKNIQYF
TRBD1	TRBV28	TRBJ1-4	many	TGTGCCAGCAGTTCCTCTAGACAGGGGAGGAATGAAAAACTGTTTTTT	CASSSSRQGRNEKLFF
-	TRBV9	TRBJ2-1	few	TGTGCCAGCAGCGTAGTGGGTACCAATGAGCAGTTCTTC	CASSVVGTNEQFF
TRBD1	TRBV10-3	TRBJ1-1	few	TGTGCCATCAGTTGGACAGGGACTTTGAACACTGAAGCTTTCTTT	CAISWTGTLNTEAFF
TRBD1	TRBV12-3/TRBV12-4	TRBJ2-2	many	TGTGCCAGCGGAGGACAGGGGTCTTTCGGGGAGCTGTTTTTT	CASGGQGSFGELFF
-	TRBV2	TRBJ1-5	many	TGTGCCAGCAGCCCAAGCCCAGTCCCAGGGCCCCAGCATTTT	CASSPSPVPGPQHF
-	TRBV9	TRBJ2-5	many	TGTGCCAGCAGCGTAGCGGTCGGAGCGTACCAAGAGACCCAGTACTTC	CASSVAVGAYQETQYF
TRBD1	TRBV5-1	TRBJ2-7	-	TGCGCCAGCAGCTTTGGGGGACAGGAAGGGGAGCAGTACTTC	CASSFGGQEGEQYF
TRBD2	TRBV6-1	TRBJ2-3	-	TGTGCCAGCAGTGGCAGCGGGAGGCGCCCAGATACGCAGTATTTT	CASSGSGRRPDTQYF
TRBD2	TRBV7-8	TRBJ2-5	many	TGTGCCAGCAGCTTAGCGACTAGCAGGGTGGGGACCCAGTACTTC	CASSLATSRVGTQYF
TRBD2	TRBV7-9	TRBJ2-7	many	TGTGCCAGCAGCTGGGAAGAGGGACTAAGATCCTACGAGCAGTACTTC	CASSWEEGLRSYEQYF
TRBD1	TRBV10-3	TRBJ1-2	-	TGTGCCATCAGAGGGACAGGCCTCGGTGGCTACACCTTC	CAIRGTGLGGYTF